A single sample gave rise to the 12 T cell receptor beta chains below, sequenced in a study of T cell responses to AZD1222 COVID-19 vaccine. TCRdb keeps only in-frame clones here, not all; method: immunoSEQ multiplex PCR. In the table there are 180,000 or so clones, approximately 91% of which are singletons. This sample comprised peripheral blood, obtained 28 days after the second AZD1222 dose. These receptors were collected from an adult who received the AZD1222 COVID-19 vaccine.

The chain couples TRBV4-1 to TRBJ2-5, with 10 bases identical to TRBD2. J lost 3 bases, V lost 1 base, and 8 bases had no gene match. The length of the CDR3 is 17 residues. Germline lookup yields CDR1 MGHRA and CDR2 YSYEKL. In nucleotides, the CDR3 is TGCGCCAGCAGCCAAGTTCTAGCGGGGGAGCTTAAAGAGACCCAGTACTTC. Translating it yields CASSQVLAGELKETQYF.

V usage is TRBV27 and J usage is TRBJ1-1; D is perhaps TRBD1 (5 bases). This CDR3 comprises 13 residues. Deletions cut 6 bases from V and 10 bases from J, with 18 bases between. The germline CDR1 and CDR2 sequences are MNHEY and SMNVEV (reference sequence). CDR3 sequence (DNA): TGTGCCAGCAGGACACCCGGGGCCTTAGGAGCTTTCTTT. Translation gives CASRTPGALGAFF.

The chain combines TRBV7-7 with TRBJ2-7, with TRBD1 matching 10 bases. Germline CDR1 reads SSHAT; CDR2 reads FNYEAQ (reference sequence). V was clipped by 2 bases and J by 5 bases; unmatched bases: 3. CDR3 length equals 14 residues. The chain's CDR3 is CASSLRQGANEQYF. The CDR3 DNA reads as TGTGCCAGCAGCTTAAGACAGGGGGCGAACGAGCAGTACTTC.

J is TRBJ1-4 and V is TRBV19; no reliable D call. In germline, CDR1 is LNHDA, CDR2 SQIVND (reference sequence). V was clipped by 6 bases and J by 5 bases, with 13 bases between them. The CDR3 has 14 amino acids. The CDR3: CASSWGQNNEKLFF. The CDR3 DNA reads TGTGCCAGTAGCTGGGGTCAGAACAATGAAAAACTGTTTTTT.

The genes are TRBV5-4 and TRBJ2-4, with TRBD1 identical over 8 bases. This CDR3 has 15 residues. J gave up 3 bases and V 2 bases, and 4 bases lay outside the gene matches. The germline V gene has CDR1 SGHNT and CDR2 YYREEE (reference sequence). CDR3 coding DNA: TGTGCCAGCAGCTTACCAGGACAGGGCAAAAACATTCAGTACTTC. Translation: CASSLPGQGKNIQYF.

V is TRBV30 and J is TRBJ1-1; 7 nucleotides line up with TRBD1. The J segment lost 5 bases and the V segment lost 3 bases, leaving 15 bases of the junction unmatched. CDR3 length: 16 residues. In germline, CDR1 is GTSNPN, CDR2 SVGIG (reference sequence). For the CDR3, the DNA is TGTGCCTGGAGCGCGTTTGTGACAGGGCCAGGAACTGAAGCTTTCTTT. This codes for CAWSAFVTGPGTEAFF.

This sequence joins TRBV4-1 and TRBJ1-2; 9 nucleotides agree with TRBD1. The CDR3 covers 18 residues. V lost 3 bases to trimming and J lost 1 base; unmatched junction nucleotides: 12. Germline assignment: CDR1 MGHRA and CDR2 YSYEKL. The DNA of the CDR3 is TGCGCCAGCAGCCAGACAGGGGGTAGTCTGGGGGTTAACTATGGCTACACCTTC. Amino acids: CASSQTGGSLGVNYGYTF.

The chain couples TRBV10-3 to TRBJ2-5; tentatively, D is TRBD1 or TRBD2 (5 bases each). Germline V gene sequence: CDR1 ENHRY, CDR2 SYGVKD. Trimming left V 9 bases short and J 0 bases short, with 11 bases between. The CDR3 loop spans 13 amino acids. This chain's CDR3 is CAIGGSYQETQYF. The CDR3 DNA reads as TGTGCCATTGGGGGTTCGTACCAAGAGACCCAGTACTTC.

The chain couples TRBV6-1 to TRBJ2-7; 10 positions match TRBD1. The germline gives CDR1 MNHNS, CDR2 SASEGT. The CDR3 extends over 16 amino acids. Trimming took 4 bases from V and 3 from J; bases not matched to a gene: 9. CDR3 sequence: CASSGRDRGLFYEQYF. Written as DNA, the CDR3 is TGTGCCAGCAGTGGGAGGGACAGGGGACTCTTCTACGAGCAGTACTTC.

The chain has TRBV10-1 and TRBJ1-4; TRBD1 matches 9 bases. Unmatched junction bases numbered 10, after V lost 5 bases and J lost 3 bases. Per germline, CDR1 WNHNN and CDR2 SYGVQD (reference sequence). This CDR3 is built from 17 residues. The CDR3 reads CASSLGTGKIANEKLFF. The CDR3 nucleotides are TGCGCCAGCAGTTTAGGGACAGGGAAGATTGCTAATGAAAAACTGTTTTTT.

The gene calls are TRBV7-2 and TRBJ2-1; 9 bases match TRBD2. The CDR3 is 16 residues long. Germline assignment: CDR1 SGHTA and CDR2 FQGNSA. J gave up 3 bases and V 6 bases, and 9 bases lay outside the gene matches. CDR3 nucleotides: TGTGCCAGCAGTCCATCCTTAGCGGGGGACTACAATGAGCAGTTCTTC. This gives the protein CASSPSLAGDYNEQFF.

The chain links TRBV5-4 to TRBJ2-2; unclear D gene. The germline CDR1 and CDR2 sequences are SGHNT and YYREEE (reference sequence). The V end lost 3 bases, the J end lost 6 bases, and 12 bases lay between the germline ends. This CDR3 has 14 residues. CDR3 nucleotide sequence: TGTGCCAGCAGCTCTGGTCGGGCGGCCGGGGAGCTGTTTTTT. Encoded protein: CASSSGRAAGELFF.